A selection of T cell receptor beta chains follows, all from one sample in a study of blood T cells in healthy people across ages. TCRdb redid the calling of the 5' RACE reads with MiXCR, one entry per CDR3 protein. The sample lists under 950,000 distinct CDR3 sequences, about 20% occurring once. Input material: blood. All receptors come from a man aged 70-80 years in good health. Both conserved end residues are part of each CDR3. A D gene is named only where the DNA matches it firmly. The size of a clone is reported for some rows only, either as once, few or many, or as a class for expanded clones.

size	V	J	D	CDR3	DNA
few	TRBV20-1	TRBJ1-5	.	CSARQGHQPQHF	TGCAGTGCTAGACAGGGGCACCAGCCCCAGCATTTT
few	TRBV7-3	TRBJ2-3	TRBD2	CASSLGPARESTDTQYF	TGTGCCAGCAGCTTGGGTCCCGCGCGGGAGAGCACAGATACGCAGTATTTT
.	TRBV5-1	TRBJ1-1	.	CASSLAHTNTEAFF	TGCGCCAGCAGCTTGGCCCACACGAACACTGAAGCTTTCTTT
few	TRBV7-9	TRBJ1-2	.	CASSYREGGYTF	TGTGCCAGCAGCTATCGGGAGGGAGGCTACACCTTC
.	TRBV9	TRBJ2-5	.	CASSSRAAWGETQYF	TGTGCCAGCAGCTCGCGGGCCGCCTGGGGAGAGACCCAGTACTTC
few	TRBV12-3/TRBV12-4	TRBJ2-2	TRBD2	CASQLSGGWTGELFF	TGTGCCAGCCAGCTTAGCGGGGGTTGGACCGGGGAGCTGTTTTTT
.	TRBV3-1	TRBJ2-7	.	CASSQDPGSGYEQYF	TGTGCCAGCAGCCAAGATCCTGGCTCGGGCTACGAGCAGTACTTC
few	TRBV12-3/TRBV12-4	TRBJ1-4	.	CASSQLRGGKLFF	TGTGCCAGCAGCCAACTTAGGGGCGGAAAACTGTTTTTT
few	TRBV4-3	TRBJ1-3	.	CASSQEGSSGNTIYF	TGCGCCAGCAGCCAAGAGGGGAGCTCTGGAAACACCATATATTTT
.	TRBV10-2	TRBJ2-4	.	CASSEWVGGAGTKNIQYF	TGCGCCAGCAGTGAGTGGGTGGGGGGCGCGGGAACCAAAAACATTCAGTACTTC
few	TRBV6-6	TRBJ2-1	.	CASSYYPGQEEYF	TGTGCCAGCAGTTACTACCCCGGGCAGGAAGAGTACTTC
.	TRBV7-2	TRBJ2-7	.	CASSYRVHEQYF	TGTGCCAGCAGCTACAGGGTCCACGAGCAGTACTTC
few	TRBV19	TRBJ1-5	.	CASSPGSADQPQHF	TGTGCCAGTAGTCCCGGCTCGGCGGATCAGCCCCAGCATTTT
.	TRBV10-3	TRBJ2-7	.	CAVSEDIASYEQYF	TGTGCCGTCAGTGAGGATATTGCTTCCTACGAGCAGTACTTC
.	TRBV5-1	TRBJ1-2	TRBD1	CASSLGDRATYGYTF	TGCGCCAGCAGCTTGGGGGACAGGGCTACCTATGGCTACACCTTC
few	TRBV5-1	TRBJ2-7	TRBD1	CASSSTGTGGSEQYF	TGCGCCAGCAGCTCGACCGGGACAGGGGGCTCCGAGCAGTACTTC
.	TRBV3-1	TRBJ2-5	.	CASSGGLRQETQYF	TGTGCCAGCAGTGGAGGACTCCGGCAAGAGACCCAGTACTTC
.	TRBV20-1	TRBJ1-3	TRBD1	CSARRTGERTGNTIYF	TGCAGTGCTAGGAGGACAGGCGAAAGGACTGGAAACACCATATATTTT
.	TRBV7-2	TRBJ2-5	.	CASSLGVVAGAGETQYF	TGTGCCAGCAGCTTAGGGGTGGTGGCAGGCGCTGGAGAGACCCAGTACTTC
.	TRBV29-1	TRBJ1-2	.	CSVDGQGSRYGYTF	TGCAGCGTTGATGGTCAGGGGTCCCGCTATGGCTACACCTTC
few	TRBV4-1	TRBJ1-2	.	CASSQDLGLSSGYTF	TGCGCCAGCAGCCAAGATCTCGGGCTCTCCAGTGGCTACACCTTC
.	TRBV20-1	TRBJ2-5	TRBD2	CSARDIRASGRQETQYF	TGCAGTGCTAGAGATATCCGGGCTAGCGGTCGTCAAGAGACCCAGTACTTC
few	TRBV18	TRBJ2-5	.	CASSQARLETQYF	TGTGCCAGCTCACAGGCCAGATTAGAGACCCAGTACTTC
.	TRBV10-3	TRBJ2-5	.	CAITDSFSEEQYF	TGTGCCATCACCGACAGCTTTTCTGAAGAGCAGTACTTC
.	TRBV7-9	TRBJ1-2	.	CASSLDRGDYGYTF	TGTGCCAGCAGCTTGGATCGCGGAGACTATGGCTACACCTTC
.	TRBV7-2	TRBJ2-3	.	CASSIRTSPDAQYF	TGTGCCAGCAGCATCAGGACCTCCCCAGATGCGCAGTATTTT
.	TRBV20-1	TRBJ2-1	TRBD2	CSARDLAGKREQFF	TGCAGTGCTAGAGACCTAGCGGGAAAAAGAGAGCAGTTCTTC
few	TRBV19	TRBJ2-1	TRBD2	CASSTLAGVSYNEQFF	TGTGCCAGTAGTACATTAGCGGGTGTCTCCTACAATGAGCAGTTCTTC
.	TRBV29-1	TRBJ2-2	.	CSVGYHNLNTGELFF	TGCAGCGTTGGTTACCATAACCTGAACACCGGGGAGCTGTTTTTT
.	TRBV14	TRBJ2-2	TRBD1	CASSLGQARGGELFF	TGTGCCAGCAGCCTCGGACAGGCGCGTGGCGGGGAGCTGTTTTTT
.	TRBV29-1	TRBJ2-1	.	CSARRSLYEQFF	TGTAGCGCCCGCCGGAGTCTCTATGAGCAGTTCTTC
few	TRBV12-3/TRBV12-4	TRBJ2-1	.	CASSPPTGSNEQFF	TGTGCCAGCAGCCCCCCGACTGGAAGCAATGAGCAGTTCTTC
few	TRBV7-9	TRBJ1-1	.	CASSPSSTSSNTEAFF	TGTGCCAGCAGCCCATCAAGTACCTCTTCGAACACTGAAGCTTTCTTT
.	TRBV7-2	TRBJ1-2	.	CASSLVGEVRYGYTF	TGTGCCAGCAGCTTAGTTGGGGAGGTACGGTATGGCTACACCTTC
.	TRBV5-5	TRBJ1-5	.	CASSLERGDQPQHF	TGTGCCAGCAGCTTGGAAAGAGGAGATCAGCCCCAGCATTTT
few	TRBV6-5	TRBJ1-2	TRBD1	CASSYGQEFYGYTF	TGTGCCAGCAGTTACGGACAGGAGTTCTATGGCTACACCTTC
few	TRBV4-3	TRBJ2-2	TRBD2	CASSQDEASGSNTGELFF	TGCGCCAGCAGCCAAGATGAGGCTAGCGGGAGTAATACCGGGGAGCTGTTTTTT
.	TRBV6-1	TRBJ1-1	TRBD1	CASRLGQDFNTEAFF	TGTGCCAGCAGGTTGGGACAGGACTTTAACACTGAAGCTTTCTTT
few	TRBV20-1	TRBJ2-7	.	CSARAGQWVDGQYF	TGCAGTGCTAGAGCCGGACAGTGGGTTGATGGGCAGTACTTC
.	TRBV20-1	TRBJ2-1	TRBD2	CSARVVAGNLDEQFF	TGCAGTGCTAGAGTGGTAGCGGGAAATCTCGATGAGCAGTTCTTC
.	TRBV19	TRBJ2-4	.	CASSMRGTKNIQYF	TGTGCCAGTAGTATGCGGGGAACCAAAAACATTCAGTACTTC
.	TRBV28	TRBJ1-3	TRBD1	CASSTSGQGVGNTIYF	TGTGCCAGTAGTACCTCCGGACAGGGGGTCGGAAACACCATATATTTT
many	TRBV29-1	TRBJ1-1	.	CSVMTGPNTEAFF	TGCAGCGTTATGACAGGACCCAACACTGAAGCTTTCTTT
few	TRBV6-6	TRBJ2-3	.	CASSWTGQTTDTQYF	TGTGCCAGCAGTTGGACCGGGCAGACGACAGATACGCAGTATTTT
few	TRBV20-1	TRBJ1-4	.	CSAGGPGFSEKLFF	TGCAGTGCTGGAGGGCCGGGGTTTAGCGAAAAACTGTTTTTT